Sequencing of this T cell receptor (beta chain) was carried out in a study of T cell responses to AZD1222 COVID-19 vaccine. Germline CDR1 SGHRS, CDR2 YFSETQ. The V gene lost 2 bases and the J gene lost 2 bases, with 7 bases spanning the gap. This CDR3 contains 13 residues. The repertoire was sequenced with immunoSEQ multiplex PCR; TCRdb's copy has only in-frame clones and lacks some. Among about 100,000 clones listed, roughly 91% were seen once. Study-wide results and limits: Repertoire sampling happened only post peak T cell response.

To note about this clone: The antigen remains undetermined.

This TCR was sampled from an adult in good health. The source was peripheral blood, collected on day 0 of AZD1222 vaccination. This chain uses TRBV5-1 with TRBJ2-5; no firm D call. This chain's CDR3 is CASSFTNQETQYF. For the CDR3, the DNA is TGCGCCAGCAGCTTCACAAATCAAGAGACCCAGTACTTC. The full variable domain, completed using reference TRBV5-1 and TRBJ2-5, is KAGVTQTPRYLIKTRGQQVTLSCSPISGHRSVSWYQQTPGQGLQFLFEYFSETQRNKGNFPGRFSGRQFSNSRSEMNVSTLELGDSALYLCASSFTNQETQYFGPGTRLLVL.